Below, one T cell receptor (beta chain) is given with its context. Antigen: not known. Germline CDR1 MRHNA, CDR2 SNTAGT. V shed 2 bases and J shed 4 bases, with 10 bases lying between them. This CDR3 has 14 amino acids. This sample is part of a study of cytomegalovirus exposure and HLA in healthy donors. Study-wide context: The roughly 130 validation repertoires were reported in a later analysis to have been generated on the same platform as the roughly 680 first-cohort repertoires.

Notes on the study in general: The classifier reportedly diagnosed cytomegalovirus status with high sensitivity and specificity.

The roughly 120-subject validation cohort, separate from the roughly 700-subject first cohort, included the donors. Sequencing was performed with immunoSEQ multiplex PCR; in TCRdb, only in-frame clones are kept and a portion is missing. The sample consists of about 190,000 clones, more than 75% of them appearing once. This TCR derives from a man between 18 and 35 years old in good health and CMV-seropositive. V is TRBV6-4 and J is TRBJ2-3; D call uncertain. The sample taken for sequencing was PBMCs. For the CDR3, the DNA is TGTGCCAGCAGTGACGAGGCATTCTCAGATACGCAGTATTTT. Translation: CASSDEAFSDTQYF.